A selection of T cell receptor beta chains follows, all from one sample in a study of shared clonotypes between healthy human individuals. The protocol was immunoSEQ multiplex PCR, while the TCRdb copy is restricted to in-frame clones and leaves out a portion. The sample lists roughly 2.4 million clones, more than 90% seen once, with around 0.13% in the top ten. Sequencing used naive CD4+ T cells sorted from blood. The receptors come from a man between 18 and 35 years old in good health. CDR3s include the opening cysteine and the closing phenylalanine or tryptophan. A D gene is named only where the DNA matches it firmly. The size of a clone is reported for some rows only, either as once, few or many, or as a class for expanded clones.

.,TRBV9,TRBD2,TRBJ2-1,CASSVSGSSYNEQFF,TGTGCCAGCAGCGTCAGCGGGAGTTCCTACAATGAGCAGTTCTTC
.,TRBV7-6,TRBD1,TRBJ1-4,CASSLNRGGGEKLFF,TGTGCCAGCAGCCTTAACAGGGGCGGGGGAGAAAAACTGTTTTTT
once,TRBV18,.,TRBJ1-4,CASSPRRLVELFF,TGTGCCAGCTCACCAAGGCGGCTGGTGGAACTGTTTTTT
.,TRBV10-3,TRBD1,TRBJ1-1,CAIRAGTGNTEAFF,TGTGCCATCAGAGCCGGGACAGGGAACACTGAAGCTTTCTTT
once,TRBV7-9,.,TRBJ1-4,CASSLGQGANEKLFF,TGTGCCAGCAGCTTAGGGCAGGGAGCTAATGAAAAACTGTTTTTT
.,TRBV7-2,.,TRBJ2-3,CASSQTQGRSITDTQYF,TGTGCCAGCAGCCAAACGCAGGGGAGGTCAATCACAGATACGCAGTATTTT
.,TRBV29-1,.,TRBJ2-7,CSVGPEGMGSYEQYF,TGCAGCGTTGGTCCGGAAGGGATGGGCTCCTACGAGCAGTACTTC
.,TRBV6-1,TRBD1,TRBJ2-1,CASRTGQGGQFF,TGTGCCAGCAGAACTGGACAGGGAGGGCAGTTCTTC
.,TRBV6-6,TRBD2,TRBJ2-7,CASNYGTSGNYEQYF,TGTGCCAGCAATTACGGGACTAGCGGGAATTACGAGCAGTACTTC
.,TRBV6-1,TRBD1,TRBJ2-3,CASRDRGSGTDTQYF,TGTGCCAGCAGGGACAGGGGTTCGGGCACAGATACGCAGTATTTT
.,TRBV4-1,.,TRBJ2-5,CASSQAERRETQYF,TGCGCCAGCAGCCAAGCGGAGAGGCGAGAGACCCAGTACTTC
.,TRBV2,TRBD1,TRBJ2-3,CASSAAGQGSDTQYF,TGTGCCAGCAGTGCCGCGGGACAGGGGTCAGATACGCAGTATTTT
.,TRBV4-3,.,TRBJ2-6,CASSPEAVSGANVLTF,TGCGCCAGCAGCCCGGAGGCGGTCTCTGGGGCCAACGTCCTGACTTTC
.,TRBV5-1,TRBD1,TRBJ2-2,CASSLDRVGTGELFF,TGCGCCAGCAGCCTTGACAGGGTGGGCACCGGGGAGCTGTTTTTT
.,TRBV12-5,.,TRBJ1-1,CASGFSENTEAFF,TGTGCTAGTGGATTTAGCGAGAACACTGAAGCTTTCTTT
.,TRBV27,.,TRBJ1-2,CASSSTPGNYGYTF,TGTGCCAGCAGTTCTACACCTGGTAACTATGGCTACACCTTC
.,TRBV30,.,TRBJ2-1,CAWSVGINEQFF,TGTGCCTGGAGTGTAGGAATAAATGAGCAGTTCTTC
.,TRBV2,TRBD2,TRBJ2-3,CASSEGGTSKDTQYF,TGTGCCAGCAGTGAAGGTGGGACTAGTAAGGATACGCAGTATTTT
.,TRBV30,.,TRBJ2-7,CAWNTGLGPYEQYF,TGTGCCTGGAATACGGGACTTGGCCCCTACGAGCAGTACTTC
.,TRBV30,.,TRBJ1-2,CSYRDNAYGYTF,TGCTCCTACAGGGACAACGCCTATGGCTACACCTTC
once,TRBV6-5,TRBD1,TRBJ1-6,CASSRTGSESPLHF,TGTGCCAGCAGTCGGACAGGGTCGGAATCACCCCTCCACTTT
.,TRBV20-1,.,TRBJ2-3,CSAPRSDTQYF,TGCAGTGCGCCCCGATCAGATACGCAGTATTTT
.,TRBV20-1,TRBD1,TRBJ1-1,CRVQGDTEAFF,TGCAGAGTACAGGGGGACACTGAAGCTTTCTTT
once,TRBV19,.,TRBJ1-5,CASTLESIYSNQPQHF,TGTGCCAGTACCCTAGAGTCCATCTATAGCAATCAGCCCCAGCATTTT
.,TRBV7-2,.,TRBJ2-1,CASSLRVAVPYNEQFF,TGTGCCAGCAGCTTACGAGTGGCGGTCCCCTACAATGAGCAGTTCTTC
.,TRBV30,.,TRBJ1-2,CAGGGPNWGGYTF,TGTGCCGGGGGTGGGCCGAATTGGGGTGGCTACACCTTC
.,TRBV6-5,.,TRBJ1-2,CASSYSLGPNYGYTF,TGTGCCAGCAGTTACTCATTGGGACCTAACTATGGCTACACCTTC